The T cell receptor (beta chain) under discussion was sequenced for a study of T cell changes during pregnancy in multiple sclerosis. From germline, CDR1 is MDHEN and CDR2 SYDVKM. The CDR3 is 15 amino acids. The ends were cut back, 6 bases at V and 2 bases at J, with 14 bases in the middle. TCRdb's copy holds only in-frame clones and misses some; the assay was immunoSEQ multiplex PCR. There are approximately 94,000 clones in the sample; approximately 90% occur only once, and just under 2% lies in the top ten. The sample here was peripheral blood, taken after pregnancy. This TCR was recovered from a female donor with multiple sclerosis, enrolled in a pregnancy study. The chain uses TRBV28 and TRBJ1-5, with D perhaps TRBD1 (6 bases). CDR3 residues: CASSLQGGRNQPQHF. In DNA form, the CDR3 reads TGTGCCAGCAGCCTACAGGGAGGGCGCAATCAGCCCCAGCATTTT. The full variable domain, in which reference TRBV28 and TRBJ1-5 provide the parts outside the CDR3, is DVKVTQSSRYLVKRTGEKVFLECVQDMDHENMFWYRQDPGLGLRLIYFSYDVKMKEKGDIPEGYSVSREKKERFSLILESASTNQTSMYLCASSLQGGRNQPQHFGDGTRLSIL.